This is a list of T cell receptor beta chains from one sample in a study of cytomegalovirus exposure and HLA in healthy donors. Data came from immunoSEQ multiplex PCR; TCRdb stores just in-frame clones and leaves some out. The table includes 150,000 or so clones, roughly 80% detected once. The sequenced sample consisted of PBMCs. These receptors were obtained from a man between 18 and 29 years old in good health and CMV-seropositive. Each CDR3 is given with its conserved first and last residue. D genes are given only for firm matches. Clone size, where shown, is once, few, many, or a class for clones that have expanded.

>TRBJ2-5|TRBV11-2|TRBD2|.
TGTGCCAGCAATCTCCGAGGACTAGAAGAGACCCAGTACTTC
CASNLRGLEETQYF
>TRBJ1-1|TRBV15|.|once
TGTGCCACCAGCAGAGACAGGGTAACTGAAGCTTTCTTT
CATSRDRVTEAFF
>TRBJ1-2|TRBV27|.|few
TGTGCCAGCAGTTTAAGCGGGACAATGAACTATGGCTACACCTTC
CASSLSGTMNYGYTF
>TRBJ2-7|TRBV4-1|.|.
TGCGCCAGCAGCCAAGGTCCCCGGAGCTCCTACGAGCAGTACTTC
CASSQGPRSSYEQYF
>TRBJ2-1|TRBV11-2|.|.
TGTGCCAGCATGCGGGAAAACAATGAGCAGTTCTTC
CASMRENNEQFF
>TRBJ1-2|TRBV6-5|.|.
TGTGCCAGCACCACGGGGGGCGGTAACTATGGCTACACCTTC
CASTTGGGNYGYTF
>TRBJ2-7|TRBV5-5|.|.
TGTGCCAGCAGCTTGGTCTCAGGAGGGGTCTACGAGCAGTACTTC
CASSLVSGGVYEQYF
>TRBJ1-1|TRBV4-1|TRBD1|.
TGCGCCAGCAGCCAAGGGGGGACAGTCTTTCGGACTGAAGCTTTCTTT
CASSQGGTVFRTEAFF
>TRBJ2-5|TRBV30|TRBD2|.
TGTGCCTGGAGTTCCCCACTCGGGAGGCCGGGCGAGACCCAGTACTTC
CAWSSPLGRPGETQYF
>TRBJ2-1|TRBV6-4|TRBD1|few
TGTGCCAGCAGTGACTCGGTCACAGGGGGCGGTGAGCAGTTCTTC
CASSDSVTGGGEQFF
>TRBJ2-2|TRBV4-1|.|.
TGCGCCAGCAGCCAGGGTGGTACAACGGGCACCGGGGGGCTGTTTTTT
CASSQGGTTGTGGLFF
>TRBJ2-1|TRBV11-2|TRBD1|.
TGTGCCAGCAGACGGACAGGGGGTTCCTACAATGAGCAGTTCTTC
CASRRTGGSYNEQFF
>TRBJ2-3|TRBV5-1|.|.
TGCGCCAGCAGCTTGGAAGCGAGGTCCACAGATACGCAGTATTTT
CASSLEARSTDTQYF
>TRBJ2-1|TRBV5-1|TRBD2|few
TGCGCCAGCAGCTTGGTGCGGGGACTAGCGGGAGGACAATACAATGAGCAGTTCTTC
CASSLVRGLAGGQYNEQFF
>TRBJ2-5|TRBV11-2|TRBD1|.
TGTGCCAGCAGCGTTCCGGGACAGGAGAAGCAGTACTTC
CASSVPGQEKQYF
>TRBJ2-7|TRBV28|.|.
TGTGCCAGCAAGGCAGGGGCAGCCCACTACGAGCAGTACTTC
CASKAGAAHYEQYF
>TRBJ2-7|TRBV19|.|.
TGTGCCAGTAGTTACGCACAGGGTACCAACGAGCAGTACTTC
CASSYAQGTNEQYF
>TRBJ2-5|TRBV6-6|TRBD1|.
TGTGCCAGCAGTAAAGGGGGCAACGGAGAGACCCAGTACTTC
CASSKGGNGETQYF
>TRBJ2-6|TRBV5-1|.|.
TGCGCCAGCAGCCCCGGACAGTCTGGGGCCAACGTCCTGACTTTC
CASSPGQSGANVLTF
>TRBJ2-6|TRBV5-5|.|once
TGTGCCGGAGCAGCGGACTTGAGGCTTGGGGCCAACGTCCTGACTTTC
CAGAADLRLGANVLTF
>TRBJ2-2|TRBV11-2|TRBD2|.
TGTGCCTCCCTCGGGGGGTTGAACACCGGGGAGCTGTTTTTT
CASLGGLNTGELFF
>TRBJ1-4|TRBV5-1|.|.
TGCGCCAGCAGCCCGGCGGGGCAGGAAAAACTGTTTTTT
CASSPAGQEKLFF
>TRBJ2-2|TRBV4-2|TRBD2|.
TGTGCCAGCAGCCAAGATCCGTACGCGGGGGGCCACACCGGGGAGCTGTTTTTT
CASSQDPYAGGHTGELFF
>TRBJ2-2|TRBV2|.|.
TGTGCCAGCAGTGAGAAGTTCAGGGGCCTTGCTAACACCGGGGAGCTGTTTTTT
CASSEKFRGLANTGELFF
>TRBJ1-1|TRBV7-2|.|.
TGTGCCAGCAGCTTAGATGGTGCAGTGAACACTGAAGCTTTCTTT
CASSLDGAVNTEAFF
>TRBJ2-5|TRBV4-1|.|.
TGCGCCAGCAGCCAAGGAGGGTGGGAGACCCAGTACTTC
CASSQGGWETQYF
>TRBJ1-1|TRBV5-4|.|.
TGTGCCAGCAGCTTGTTCTTTCGAGGGGGGGGCACTGAAGCTTTCTTT
CASSLFFRGGGTEAFF
>TRBJ2-1|TRBV28|.|.
TGTGCCAGCAGTTTAAGGGGTGAGCAGTTCTTC
CASSLRGEQFF
>TRBJ2-7|TRBV5-4|TRBD1|.
TGTGCCAGCAGCTTTGGGGACAGGTTAGGGTTCGAGCAGTACTTC
CASSFGDRLGFEQYF
>TRBJ1-1|TRBV6-6|TRBD1|few
TGTGCCAGCAGTTCAGGGGGCCCTGAAGCTTTCTTT
CASSSGGPEAFF
>TRBJ2-2|TRBV5-1|TRBD1|.
TGCGCCAGCAGCGGGGACAGTACCGGGGAGCTGTTTTTT
CASSGDSTGELFF
>TRBJ2-1|TRBV27|.|.
TGTGCCAGCAGTTTAAAATCAGGGAATGAGCAGTTCTTC
CASSLKSGNEQFF
>TRBJ2-3|TRBV4-1|TRBD2|.
TGCGCCAGCAGCCAAGAACGTGTAAGCGGGAGGGGGAGCACAGATACGCAGTATTTT
CASSQERVSGRGSTDTQYF
>TRBJ1-1|TRBV5-1|TRBD1|few
TGCGCCAGCAGCTTGGACAGGGGGAACACTGAAGCTTTCTTT
CASSLDRGNTEAFF
>TRBJ2-7|TRBV4-3|TRBD2|.
TGCGCCAGCAGCCAAGATCGCGGGGGAGGCTACGAGCAGTACTTC
CASSQDRGGGYEQYF
>TRBJ2-1|TRBV7-2|.|.
TGTGCCAGCAGCTTAGCGCTCGGCAATGAGCAGTTCTTC
CASSLALGNEQFF
>TRBJ1-1|TRBV28|.|.
TGTGCCAGCAGTTTAGATCGAGGTAACACTGAAGCTTTCTTT
CASSLDRGNTEAFF
>TRBJ1-1|TRBV30|.|few
TGTGCCTGGGAGGGGGGGATGAACACTGAAGCTTTCTTT
CAWEGGMNTEAFF
>TRBJ1-2|TRBV18|.|.
TGTGCCAGCTCACTAGAAACAGCTCGGGGCTACACCTTC
CASSLETARGYTF
>TRBJ2-7|TRBV6-1|.|.
TGTGCCAGCAGTTCCCAGGGCGCAATTACCTACGAGCAGTACTTC
CASSSQGAITYEQYF
>TRBJ2-7|TRBV28|.|.
TGTGCCAGCAGTTTAACCCAGGGAACCGGGGGGCAGTACTTC
CASSLTQGTGGQYF
>TRBJ1-2|TRBV28|.|few
TGTGCCAGCAGTGACTCCAGGGTAAACTATGGCTACACCTTC
CASSDSRVNYGYTF
>TRBJ1-2|TRBV29-1|.|.
TGCAGCGTCCCCGGACTTAAGGTGGGCTACACCTTC
CSVPGLKVGYTF
>TRBJ2-1|TRBV15|TRBD2|.
TGTGCCACCAGCAGTAGACTAGCGGACAATGAGCAGTTCTTC
CATSSRLADNEQFF
>TRBJ2-7|TRBV18|TRBD2|.
TGTGCCAGCTCACCACCCTCGCTAGCGGGAGTGGGCGAGCAGTACTTC
CASSPPSLAGVGEQYF
>TRBJ2-1|TRBV20-1|.|.
TGCAGTGCCGGTGGCGGGATTGAGCAGTTCTTC
CSAGGGIEQFF
>TRBJ2-1|TRBV4-1|.|.
TGCGCCAGCAGCCTACAGGGACCAGGAGGAGCGGATGAGCAGTTCTTC
CASSLQGPGGADEQFF
>TRBJ2-1|TRBV7-9|.|.
TGTGCCAGCACCGTGGGGGGGCGTGTGAATGAGCAGTTCTTC
CASTVGGRVNEQFF
>TRBJ2-5|TRBV9|.|.
TGTGCCAGCAGCGTAGGCCCGGGAGAGACCCAGTACTTC
CASSVGPGETQYF